A selection of T cell receptor beta chains follows, all from one sample in a study of tumor-infiltrating lymphocytes in oesophageal squamous cell carcinoma. TCRdb independently ran MiXCR on the PCR reads; one entry per CDR3 protein. The sample records about 14,000 distinct CDR3 sequences, roughly half being singletons. The sequenced sample consisted of blood. Source of these receptors: a female donor with esophageal squamous cell carcinoma. The CDR3 runs from the conserved cysteine through the conserved F or W. The order of the fields is CDR3 protein, CDR3 DNA, D gene, V gene, clone size, J gene. D genes are given only for firm matches. Clone size is shown for a subset of rows, as once, few, many or a class of expanded clone.

CDR3aa: CASSWGGGQAYF
CDR3nt: TGTGCCAGCAGCTGGGGAGGGGGACAAGCGTACTTC
d_gene: -
v_gene: TRBV11-1
abundance: -
j_gene: TRBJ2-4

CDR3aa: CASSSGQGAGANVLTF
CDR3nt: TGTGCCAGCAGCTCGGGACAGGGTGCTGGGGCCAACGTCCTGACTTTC
d_gene: TRBD1
v_gene: TRBV7-3
abundance: -
j_gene: TRBJ2-6

CDR3aa: CASSPRLAGVVYEQYF
CDR3nt: TGTGCCAGCAGTCCCCGACTAGCGGGAGTCGTATACGAGCAGTACTTC
d_gene: TRBD2
v_gene: TRBV28
abundance: medium-sized
j_gene: TRBJ2-7

CDR3aa: CASSRDRVLAGANEQYF
CDR3nt: TGTGCCAGCAGCCGGGACAGGGTCCTAGCGGGAGCCAATGAGCAGTACTTC
d_gene: -
v_gene: TRBV28
abundance: -
j_gene: TRBJ2-7

CDR3aa: CASRGVTYEQYF
CDR3nt: TGTGCCAGCAGAGGAGTTACCTACGAGCAGTACTTC
d_gene: -
v_gene: TRBV28
abundance: medium-sized
j_gene: TRBJ2-7

CDR3aa: CASRPKGNYGYTF
CDR3nt: TGTGCCAGCAGGCCGAAAGGGAACTATGGCTACACCTTC
d_gene: -
v_gene: TRBV5-4
abundance: many
j_gene: TRBJ1-2

CDR3aa: CASSEGGTGGQPQHF
CDR3nt: TGTGCCAGCAGTGAAGGGGGGACAGGGGGTCAGCCCCAGCATTTT
d_gene: TRBD1
v_gene: TRBV2
abundance: -
j_gene: TRBJ1-5

CDR3aa: CASSLGGQGVTEAFF
CDR3nt: TGTGCCAGCAGCTTAGGTGGACAGGGAGTCACTGAAGCTTTCTTT
d_gene: TRBD1
v_gene: TRBV11-3
abundance: medium-sized
j_gene: TRBJ1-1

CDR3aa: CASSLVGAGGRNEQFF
CDR3nt: TGTGCCAGCAGCTTAGTCGGAGCGGGAGGAAGGAATGAGCAGTTCTTC
d_gene: TRBD2
v_gene: TRBV7-2
abundance: -
j_gene: TRBJ2-1

CDR3aa: CASSSNTGGGKFF
CDR3nt: TGTGCCAGCAGCTCCAATACAGGGGGAGGTAAGTTCTTC
d_gene: TRBD1
v_gene: TRBV7-2
abundance: -
j_gene: TRBJ2-7

CDR3aa: CASNRLRGVSNEQFF
CDR3nt: TGTGCCAGCAATCGATTGAGAGGAGTTAGCAATGAGCAGTTCTTC
d_gene: -
v_gene: TRBV6-2/TRBV6-3
abundance: -
j_gene: TRBJ2-1

CDR3aa: CASSLTSGRELFF
CDR3nt: TGTGCCAGCAGTTTGACTAGCGGGCGGGAGCTGTTTTTT
d_gene: TRBD2
v_gene: TRBV12-3/TRBV12-4
abundance: -
j_gene: TRBJ2-2

CDR3aa: CVSSFTETQYF
CDR3nt: TGTGTCAGCAGCTTTACAGAGACCCAGTACTTC
d_gene: -
v_gene: TRBV7-8
abundance: -
j_gene: TRBJ2-5

CDR3aa: CASSLGQRQETQYF
CDR3nt: TGTGCCAGCAGCTTAGGACAGAGACAAGAGACCCAGTACTTC
d_gene: -
v_gene: TRBV7-2
abundance: once
j_gene: TRBJ2-5

CDR3aa: CASSSRDRGTQETQYF
CDR3nt: TGTGCCAGCAGCTCCCGGGACAGGGGAACCCAAGAGACCCAGTACTTC
d_gene: TRBD1
v_gene: TRBV7-9
abundance: -
j_gene: TRBJ2-5

CDR3aa: CASTVFATNEQFF
CDR3nt: TGTGCCAGCACCGTCTTCGCAACAAATGAGCAGTTCTTC
d_gene: -
v_gene: TRBV11-1
abundance: -
j_gene: TRBJ2-1

CDR3aa: CASSDASGGRPYEQYF
CDR3nt: TGTGCCAGCAGTGATGCCAGCGGGGGCCGTCCATACGAGCAGTACTTC
d_gene: TRBD2
v_gene: TRBV6-1
abundance: many
j_gene: TRBJ2-7